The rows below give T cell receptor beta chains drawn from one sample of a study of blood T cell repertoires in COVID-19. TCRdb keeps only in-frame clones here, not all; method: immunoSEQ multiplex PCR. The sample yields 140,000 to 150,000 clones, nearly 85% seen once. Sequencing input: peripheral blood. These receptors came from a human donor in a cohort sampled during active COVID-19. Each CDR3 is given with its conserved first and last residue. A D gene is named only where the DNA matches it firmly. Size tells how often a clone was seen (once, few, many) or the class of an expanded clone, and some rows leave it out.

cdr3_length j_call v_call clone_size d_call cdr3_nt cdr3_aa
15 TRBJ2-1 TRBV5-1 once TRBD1 TGCGCCAGCAGCCGAGGGACAGGGTCTTCCAATGAGCAGTTCTTC CASSRGTGSSNEQFF
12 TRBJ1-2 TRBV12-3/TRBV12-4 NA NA TGTGCCAGCAGTACCCAGGCTGAAGGCTACACCTTC CASSTQAEGYTF
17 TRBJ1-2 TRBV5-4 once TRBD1 TGTGCCAGCAGCTCTGGCGGGACAGGGGCAAGTTTCTATGGCTACACCTTC CASSSGGTGASFYGYTF
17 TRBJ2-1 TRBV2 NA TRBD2 TGTGCCAGCAGGGCTAGCGGGGGGGCCGCTTCCTACAATGAGCAGTTCTTC CASRASGGAASYNEQFF
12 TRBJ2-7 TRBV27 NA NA TGTGCCAGCAGAAGACAGGACTACGAGCAGTACTTC CASRRQDYEQYF
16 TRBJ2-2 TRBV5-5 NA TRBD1 TGTGCCAGCAGCCGTGAGGACAGGGACTTGACCGGGGAGCTGTTTTTT CASSREDRDLTGELFF
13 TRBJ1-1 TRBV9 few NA TGTGCCAGCAGCATGACAAGCTACACTGAAGCTTTCTTT CASSMTSYTEAFF
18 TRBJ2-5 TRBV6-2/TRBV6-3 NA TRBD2 TGTGCCAGCAGTTACTTCGGGACTAGCGGGAGGGCCAGGAAGACCCAGTACTTC CASSYFGTSGRARKTQYF
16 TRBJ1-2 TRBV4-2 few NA TGTGCCAGCAGCCGTACTTTGGACGGGGGGCACTATGGCTACACCTTC CASSRTLDGGHYGYTF
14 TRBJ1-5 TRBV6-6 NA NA TGTGCCAGCAGCGACGGACAGATCAATCAGCCCCAGCATTTT CASSDGQINQPQHF
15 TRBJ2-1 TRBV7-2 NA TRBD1 TGTGCCAGCAGCTTAGAGGGACAGGGGATCAATGAGCAGTTCTTC CASSLEGQGINEQFF
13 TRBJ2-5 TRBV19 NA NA TGTGCCAGTAGTAACCGGGTTAAAGAGACCCAGTACTTC CASSNRVKETQYF
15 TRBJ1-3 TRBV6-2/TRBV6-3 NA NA TGTGCCAGCAGTTACTCTCACAGCTCTGGAAACACCATATATTTT CASSYSHSSGNTIYF
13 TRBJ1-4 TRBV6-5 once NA TGTGCCAGCACCGGAGGGGGGGTCGAAAAACTGTTTTTT CASTGGGVEKLFF
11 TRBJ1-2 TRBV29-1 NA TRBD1 TGCAGCGTCCCCGGACAGGGGGCCTACACCTTC CSVPGQGAYTF
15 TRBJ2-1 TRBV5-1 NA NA TGCGCCAGCAGCTTGGGGAGGGGGCAAGAAAATGAGCAGTTCTTC CASSLGRGQENEQFF
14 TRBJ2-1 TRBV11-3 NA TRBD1 TGTGCCAGCAGCTGGGGACAGGGGGCGGGCGAGCAGTTCTTC CASSWGQGAGEQFF
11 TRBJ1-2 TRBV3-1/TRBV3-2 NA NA TGTGCCAGCAGTCGAGGAGGTGGCTACACCTTC CASSRGGGYTF
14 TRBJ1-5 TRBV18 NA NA TGTGCCAGCTCCCCGGACAGCCGCAATCAGCCCCAGCATTTT CASSPDSRNQPQHF
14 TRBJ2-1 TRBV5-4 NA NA TGTGCCAGCAACCCCGGGGGGCTAGTGGATGAGCAGTTCTTC CASNPGGLVDEQFF
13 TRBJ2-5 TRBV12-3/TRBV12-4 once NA TGTGCCAGCAGTTTACGGGGGGCGGGGACCCAGTACTTC CASSLRGAGTQYF
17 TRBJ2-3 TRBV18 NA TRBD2 TGTGCCAGCTCACCGACGATCCGGGCGGGGGGCACAGATACGCAGTATTTT CASSPTIRAGGTDTQYF
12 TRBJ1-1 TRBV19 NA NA TGTGCCAGTCGGTCGGGGTACCAAGAAGCTTTCTTT CASRSGYQEAFF
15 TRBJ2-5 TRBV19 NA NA TGTGCCAGTAGTATAGATCCAGGACAGAAAGAGACCCAGTACTTC CASSIDPGQKETQYF
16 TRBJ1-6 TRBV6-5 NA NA TGTGCCAGCAGTTTGGGAACTCAGGGCCAAATTCGGCCCCTCCACTTT CASSLGTQGQIRPLHF
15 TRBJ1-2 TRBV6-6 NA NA TGTGCCAGCAGTTACAGCAGGGATTCTACGAGGGGCTACACCTTC CASSYSRDSTRGYTF
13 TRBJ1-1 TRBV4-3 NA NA TGCGCCAGCAGCCAAGTATCCAACACTGAAGCTTTCTTT CASSQVSNTEAFF
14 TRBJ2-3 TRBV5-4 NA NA TGTGCCAGCAGCACACAGGGGGGGGCAGATACGCAGTATTTT CASSTQGGADTQYF
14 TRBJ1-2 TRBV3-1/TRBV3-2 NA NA TGTGCCAGCAGCCCGGGAGACAAGGAGGGTGGCTACACCTTC CASSPGDKEGGYTF
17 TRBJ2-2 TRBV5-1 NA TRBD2 TGCGCCAGCAGCCTCCCTAGCGGGGGGGCCGGAACCGGGGAGCTGTTTTTT CASSLPSGGAGTGELFF
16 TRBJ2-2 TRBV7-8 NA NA TGTGCCAGCAGCTTAGAATCCCCCCAACGGGTCGGGGAGCTGTTTTTT CASSLESPQRVGELFF
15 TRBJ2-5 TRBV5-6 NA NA TGTGCCAGCAGCCTATACAGGGTCCCCCAAGAGACCCAGTACTTC CASSLYRVPQETQYF
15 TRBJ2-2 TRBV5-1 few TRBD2 TGCGCCAGCACCCCCGGGACTACCGCCACCGGGGAGCTGTTTTTT CASTPGTTATGELFF
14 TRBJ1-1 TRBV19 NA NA TGTGCCAGTAGTTCGGGGGGGGCGAAGACTGAAGCTTTCTTT CASSSGGAKTEAFF
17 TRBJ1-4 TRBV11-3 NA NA TGTGCCAGCAGCCCGGGAGGGGGGGGCGCGAGGAATGAAAAACTGTTTTTT CASSPGGGGARNEKLFF
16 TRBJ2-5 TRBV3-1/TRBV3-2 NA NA TGTGCCAGCAGCCAAGGGCCCAACCGGGGATGGGAGACCCAGTACTTC CASSQGPNRGWETQYF
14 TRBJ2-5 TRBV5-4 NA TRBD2 TGTGCCAGCAGCATGCGGTCGAGGGAGGGGACCCAGTACTTC CASSMRSREGTQYF
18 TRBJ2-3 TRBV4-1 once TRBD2 TGCGCCAGCAGCCACTTGACTAGCGGGACGCCTGAGAGAGATACGCAGTATTTT CASSHLTSGTPERDTQYF
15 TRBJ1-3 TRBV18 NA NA TGTGCCAGCTCACCGACTATAGCGTCTGGAAACACCATATATTTT CASSPTIASGNTIYF
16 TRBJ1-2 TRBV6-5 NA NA TGTGCCAGCAGTTACTCGACAGGCGGAGCTAACTATGGCTACACCTTC CASSYSTGGANYGYTF
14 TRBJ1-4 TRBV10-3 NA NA TGTGCCATCAGTGAGTCTAGTGGTAGCGAAAAACTGTTTTTT CAISESSGSEKLFF
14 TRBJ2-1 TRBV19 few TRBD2 TGTGCCAGTAGTCGGGAGGGCCACGTTAATGAGCAGTTCTTC CASSREGHVNEQFF
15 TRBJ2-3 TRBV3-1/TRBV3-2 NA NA TGTGCCAGCAGCCCAGGCAGGGGTGGGTTTGATACGCAGTATTTT CASSPGRGGFDTQYF
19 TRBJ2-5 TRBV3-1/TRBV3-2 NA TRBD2 TGTGCCAGCAGCCAATGGGAGGGACTAGCGCTGCACTCACGGGGAGCCCAGTACTTC CASSQWEGLALHSRGAQYF
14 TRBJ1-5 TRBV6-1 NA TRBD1 TGTGCCAGCAGTGAAGGACAGGGGGCTCAGCCCCAGCATTTT CASSEGQGAQPQHF
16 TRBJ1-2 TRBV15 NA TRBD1 TGTGCCACCAGCAGCTCTCATGGGGACAGGGGAATCGGCTACACCTTC CATSSSHGDRGIGYTF
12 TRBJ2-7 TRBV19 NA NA TGTGCCAGTAGTTCTAATAGATACGAGCAGTACTTC CASSSNRYEQYF
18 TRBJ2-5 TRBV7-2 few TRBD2 TGTGCCAGCAGCTCCGGATCTAGCGGGGGGGTGCAATGGGAGACCCAGTACTTC CASSSGSSGGVQWETQYF
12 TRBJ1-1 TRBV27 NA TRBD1 TGTGCCAGCAGTTCCTCACAGGGGACTGCTTTCTTT CASSSSQGTAFF
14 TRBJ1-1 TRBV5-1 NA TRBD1 TGCGCCAGCAGCCTGGCTAACCCAGGGGGAGAAGCTTTCTTT CASSLANPGGEAFF